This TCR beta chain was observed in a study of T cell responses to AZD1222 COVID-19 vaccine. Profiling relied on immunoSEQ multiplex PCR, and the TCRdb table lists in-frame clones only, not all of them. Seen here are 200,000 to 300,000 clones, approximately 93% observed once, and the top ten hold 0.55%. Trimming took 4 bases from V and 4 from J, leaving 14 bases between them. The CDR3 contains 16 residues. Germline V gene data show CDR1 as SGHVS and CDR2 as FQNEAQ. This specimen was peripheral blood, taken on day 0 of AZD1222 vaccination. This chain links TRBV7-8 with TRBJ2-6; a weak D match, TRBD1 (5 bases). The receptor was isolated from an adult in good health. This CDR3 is CASSSLVGVGANVLTF. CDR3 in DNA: TGTGCCAGCAGCTCTCTGGTAGGGGTAGGGGCCAACGTCCTGACTTTC. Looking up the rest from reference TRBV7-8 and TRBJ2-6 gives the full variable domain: GAGVSQSPRYKVAKRGQDVALRCDPISGHVSLFWYQQALGQGPEFLTYFQNEAQLDKSGLPSDRFFAERPEGSVSTLKIQRTQQEDSAVYLCASSSLVGVGANVLTFGAGSRLTVL.